The 7 T cell receptor beta chains reported below all come from one sample, sequenced in a study of shared clonotypes between healthy human individuals. This table comes from immunoSEQ multiplex PCR, and its TCRdb copy is limited to in-frame clones, with some not included. The table has 2 million to 2.5 million clones, 90% to 95% seen once; the top ten hold under 0.45%. The sequencing input was naive CD4+ T cells from PBMCs. Subset given: CD45RA+ positively selected. Receptors originate from a man between 18 and 29 years old in good health. Some clones in this sample may be carry-over from other donors' samples.

The V call is TRBV19, the J call TRBJ2-7; no definite D call. CDR1 is LNHDA, CDR2 SQIVND, per germline (reference sequence). The germline V and J ends were trimmed by 2 bases and 0 bases, with 8 bases remaining between them. The CDR3 is 14 residues long. For the CDR3, the DNA is TGTGCCAGTAGTATAAGGAGAAGCTCCTACGAGCAGTACTTC. Amino acids: CASSIRRSSYEQYF.

The chain couples TRBV30 to TRBJ2-6, with D unclear. The V gene's germline CDR1 is GTSNPN and CDR2 SVGIG (reference sequence). This CDR3 comprises 14 residues. V was trimmed by 1 base and J by 3 bases, leaving 7 bases between them. The CDR3 region has the DNA TGTGCCTGGAGTGCTATTCTTGGGGCCAACGTCCTGACTTTC. It specifies CAWSAILGANVLTF.

The chain is built from TRBV5-1 and TRBJ2-2, with 8 bases matching TRBD1. The J segment lost 4 bases and the V segment lost 5 bases, leaving 7 bases of the junction unmatched. This CDR3 has 15 amino acids. CDR1 is SGHRS and CDR2 is YFSETQ in the germline V gene. This CDR3 is CASRDGQGVTGELFF. For the CDR3, the DNA is TGCGCCAGCAGAGATGGACAGGGAGTCACCGGGGAGCTGTTTTTT.

Notes on this clone: Different DNA sequences within this sample yield the same CDR3. The J gene is TRBJ2-7, the V gene TRBV5-6; the D is unclear. CDR1 SGHDT and CDR2 YYEEEE come from the germline V gene. The V gene lost 0 bases and the J gene lost 0 bases, with 10 bases spanning the gap. The length of the CDR3 is 15 residues. In DNA, the CDR3 is TGTGCCAGCAGCTTGGGGCCACGAGGCTCCTACGAGCAGTACTTC. Its protein product is CASSLGPRGSYEQYF.

The rearrangement links TRBV4-1 to TRBJ2-5; D unclear. CDR3 size: 16 residues. V lost 1 base and J lost 1, with 13 bases in between. Germline V gene data show CDR1 as MGHRA and CDR2 as YSYEKL. CDR3 sequence (DNA): TGCGCCAGCAGCCAAGGCAACGCAAATCTCCAAGAGACCCAGTACTTC. Its protein product is CASSQGNANLQETQYF.

The chain recombines TRBV18 with TRBJ1-2, with D possibly matching TRBD1 (5 bases). CDR1 is KGHSH and CDR2 is LQKENI in the germline V gene. V was shortened by 3 bases and J by 8 bases, with 22 bases between the two germline ends. The CDR3 extends over 16 amino acids. The CDR3 nucleotides read TGTGCCAGCTCACCGGCCGTCGAGGGGTTGGGTCGAGGCTACACCTTC. Its translation is CASSPAVEGLGRGYTF.

The chain employs TRBV6-1 and TRBJ2-3; D gene uncertain. V lost 7 bases to trimming and J lost 0 bases, with 5 bases between them. Germline V gives CDR1 MNHNS, CDR2 SASEGT. This CDR3 is 12 amino acids long. The CDR3 DNA reads as TGTGCCAGCACCCAAAGCACAGATACGCAGTATTTT. Protein sequence: CASTQSTDTQYF.